Following are 4 T cell receptor beta chains from one sample sequenced in a study of blood T cell repertoires in COVID-19. Repertoires were generated with immunoSEQ multiplex PCR, while TCRdb's copy carries only in-frame clones and drops some. The sample carries 50,000 to 65,000 clones, approximately 85% recorded once. Sequencing input: peripheral blood. Receptors originate from a human donor in a cohort sampled during active COVID-19.

The genes are TRBV10-3 and TRBJ1-1; unclear D gene. V lost 6 bases, J lost 1 base, and 9 bases lay in between. Germline V lookup: CDR1 ENHRY, CDR2 SYGVKD. CDR3 length: 13 residues. The CDR3 spells CAISLTTNTEAFF. DNA of the CDR3: TGTGCCATCAGCTTAACAACGAACACTGAAGCTTTCTTT.

This chain uses TRBV6-1 with TRBJ2-6, with a possible D match to TRBD2 (5 bases). CDR1 MNHNS and CDR2 SASEGT come from the germline V gene. The CDR3 spans 15 residues. Trimming left V 3 bases short and J 1 base short, with 7 bases between. Here the CDR3 reads CASSDRGSGANVLTF. The CDR3 nucleotides are TGTGCCAGCAGTGACCGGGGATCTGGGGCCAACGTCCTGACTTTC.

The chain employs TRBV11-2 and TRBJ2-6; maybe TRBD2 (6 bases). Germline V CDR1 and CDR2: SGHAT, FQNNGV. This CDR3 has 17 residues. Trimming shortened V by 7 bases and J by 4 bases, and 20 bases separated the two germline ends. CDR3 in amino acids: CASIAISGQAGANVLTF. The CDR3 nucleotides read TGTGCCAGCATCGCTATTAGCGGTCAGGCGGGGGCCAACGTCCTGACTTTC.

This sequence joins TRBV7-2 and TRBJ2-3; TRBD2 agrees at 8 bases. The J segment lost 0 bases and the V segment lost 5 bases, leaving 13 bases of the junction unmatched. CDR1 is SGHTA and CDR2 is FQGNSA in the germline V gene. This CDR3 is built from 18 residues. CDR3 coding DNA: TGTGCCAGCAGCCGCGGGACTAGGAAAACAACTAGCACAGATACGCAGTATTTT. This encodes CASSRGTRKTTSTDTQYF. The full variable domain, its missing parts supplied by reference TRBV7-2 and TRBJ2-3, is GAGVSQSPSNKVTEKGKDVELRCDPISGHTALYWYRQSLGQGLEFLIYFQGNSAPDKSGLPSDRFSAERTGGSVSTLTIQRTQQEDSAVYLCASSRGTRKTTSTDTQYFGPGTRLTVL.